The 24 T cell receptor beta chains given below trace back to one sample, sequenced in a study of tumor-infiltrating lymphocytes in primary liver carcinoma. Total RNA amounting to approximately 460 ng was the source from which TCR beta cDNA was made with a constant-region primer. A slightly modified ARM-PCR protocol with three nested multiplex PCR rounds produced these TCR beta libraries. Amplification in the first two PCR rounds was performed using TRBV1-TRBV30 forward primers and a C-beta reverse primer for roughly 10 cycles each. TCRdb recomputed calls from the multiplex PCR reads with MiXCR, one row per CDR3 protein. The table has about 350,000 distinct CDR3 sequences, less than 70% seen once. Unsorted whole blood yielded blood RNA, and germline DNA was extracted as well. Sequences were obtained from peripheral blood. The receptors derive from a middle-aged man with primary liver carcinoma and hepatitis B virus infection.

Regarding this clonotype: Just one base apart from a much larger clone, this may be a read error. The chain is built from TRBV7-9 and TRBJ2-4; D not certain. This CDR3 region has 11 residues. Germline assignment: CDR1 SEHNR and CDR2 FQNEAQ (reference sequence). The CDR3 is CASSPQDIHYF. The CDR3 region has the DNA TGTGCCAGCAGCCCTCAAGACATTCATTACTTC.

The chain links TRBV5-1 to TRBJ2-5, with 8 positions matching TRBD1. The CDR3 spans 13 residues. V shed 8 bases, J shed 4 bases, and the junction held 7 bases outside the gene matches. In germline, CDR1 is SGHRS, CDR2 YFSETQ. The CDR3 protein is CASTPGGGETQYF. CDR3 nucleotide sequence: TGCGCCAGTACACCAGGGGGCGGAGAGACCCAGTACTTC.

The rearrangement links TRBV4-1 to TRBJ2-3; 9 positions agree with TRBD2. The CDR3 has 17 amino acids. Trimming at V came to 3 bases and at J to 5 bases, leaving 12 bases not matched to a gene. Per germline, CDR1 MGHRA and CDR2 YSYEKL. The CDR3 coding sequence is TGCGCCAGCAGCCATTTCGTCGGTAGCGGGAGTATAGATACGCAGTATTTT. Encoded protein: CASSHFVGSGSIDTQYF.

This clonotype occurred once. A read error is possible here, since a much larger clone lies one base away. The rearrangement links TRBV5-6 to TRBJ2-3; TRBD1 agrees at 7 bases. Per germline, CDR1 SGHDT and CDR2 YYEEEE. V dropped 3 bases and J dropped 5; count of bases not matched to a gene: 12. CDR3 length equals 16 residues. CDR3 protein: CASSWTGQGVIDTQYF. In nucleotides, the CDR3 is TGTGCCAGCAGCTGGACAGGTCAAGGGGTGATAGATACGCAGTATTTT.

Points on this clonotype: This is likely a read error, given that the CDR3 carries no conserved phenylalanine or tryptophan at its end. The CDR3 here is CASNDLDRGLTGKLFY. DNA for the CDR3: TGCGCCAGCAACGATTTGGACAGGGGGTTAACCGGGAAGCTGTTTTAT. The chain recombines TRBV4-1 with TRBJ2-2, with 10 bases matching TRBD1. The germline gives CDR1 MGHRA, CDR2 YSYEKL. CDR3 length: 16 residues.

This clonotype was detected once. A read error may be the cause here, since a much bigger clone is one base away. The genes are TRBV12-3 or TRBV12-4 and TRBJ1-1; a weak D match, TRBD1 (5 bases). The CDR3 contains 14 residues. Here the CDR3 DNA reads TGTTCCAGCAGCCTGGGACGGTCATCCACTGAAGCTTTCTTT. Protein product: CSSSLGRSSTEAFF.

Written as DNA, the CDR3 is TGTGCCAGCACACCCGACAGGGCCGCTGGGCAGTTCTTC. This sequence encodes CASTPDRAAGQFF. This rearrangement joins TRBV6-6 to TRBJ2-1; 7 bases agree with TRBD1. Germline V lookup: CDR1 MNHNY, CDR2 SVGAGI (reference sequence). This CDR3 spans 13 amino acids. V lost 7 bases, J lost 12 bases, and 12 bases stayed unmatched.

Of note for this clonotype: A read error is possible here, since a much larger clone lies one base away. The gene calls are TRBV6-5 and TRBJ1-1; D is ambiguous. The germline CDR1 and CDR2 sequences are MNHEY and SVGAGI. The CDR3 extends over 15 amino acids. The CDR3 nucleotides read TGTGCCAGCAGTTACCGGACCGGAGGGAACACTGACGCTTTCTTT. Its translation is CASSYRTGGNTDAFF.

In the case of this clonotype: This may be a read error: a much more frequent sequence differs by one nucleotide. The chain uses TRBV6-6 and TRBJ2-7, with 10 bases matching TRBD2. The CDR3 covers 15 residues. Germline V CDR1 and CDR2: MNHNY, SVGAGI (reference sequence). The CDR3 is CVSSGTSVPTYEQYF. The DNA for the CDR3 is TGTGTCAGCAGCGGGACTAGCGTCCCAACCTACGAGCAGTACTTC.

As to this clonotype: A much larger clone lies one base from this, so it may be a read error. This sequence joins TRBV4-2 and TRBJ2-3, with D unclear. The germline V gene has CDR1 LGHNA and CDR2 YNFKEQ. The CDR3 extends over 14 amino acids. The CDR3 DNA reads TGTGCCAGCAGCCAAGGAGGCGGCACATATACGCAGTATTTT. The encoded protein is CASSQGGGTYTQYF.

This rearrangement joins TRBV5-1 to TRBJ2-3; D is possibly TRBD2 (7 bases). The ends were cut back, 6 bases at V and 5 bases at J, with 16 bases in the middle. Germline V gives CDR1 SGHRS, CDR2 YFSETQ. This CDR3 is built from 14 residues. The CDR3 protein is CASTRGGGRDTQYF. Written as DNA, the CDR3 is TGCGCCAGCACCAGGGGAGGGGGTAGAGATACGCAGTATTTT.

In the case of this clonotype: A junction end diverges from the germline sequence, so it may reflect a read error. The CDR3 nucleotides are TGTGCCGGCAGCTTAGATCTGGGGGGTGAGCAGTTCTTC. Protein: CAGSLDLGGEQFF. The chain joins TRBV11-3 to TRBJ2-1, with D possibly TRBD2 on 6 matching bases. The CDR3 has 13 amino acids. From germline, CDR1 is SGHNT and CDR2 YENEEA.

Concerning this clonotype itself: With a much larger clone just one base away, this may be a read error. The chain has TRBV6-6 and TRBJ1-5; weak D call: TRBD1 (5 bases). CDR1 is MNHNY and CDR2 is SVGAGI in the germline V gene (reference sequence). CDR3 length equals 15 residues. In nucleotides, the CDR3 is TGTGCCAGCGGTTACTCGGGGGGACCCAATCAGCCCCAGCATTTT. Protein product: CASGYSGGPNQPQHF.

This clonotype has only a few counts. The chain couples TRBV5-1 to TRBJ1-2; 8 bases are shared with TRBD1. The CDR3 covers 15 residues. Trimming cost V 3 bases and J 4 bases; bases outside gene matches: 8. CDR1 and CDR2 (germline): SGHRS, YFSETQ. The CDR3 spells CASSSSGGAGYGYTF. CDR3 sequence (DNA): TGCGCCAGCAGCTCCTCAGGGGGCGCTGGCTATGGCTACACCTTC.

To note about this clonotype: It is likely a read error, because the conserved phenylalanine at the end of the CDR3 is missing. The rearrangement links TRBV4-3 to TRBJ2-3, with 15 bases lining up with TRBD2. Germline V gene lookup returns CDR1 LGHNA and CDR2 YSLEER. The CDR3 has 17 residues. The CDR3 DNA is TGCGCCAGCAGCCAAGCGGGGACTAGCGGGAGGACAGGTACGCAGTATATT. Translating gives CASSQAGTSGRTGTQYI.

Note on this clonotype: The junction departs from the called germline gene at one end, perhaps through a read error. The V gene is TRBV4-1, the J gene TRBJ2-7; a weak D match, TRBD2 (5 bases). The CDR3 length is 16 residues. Germline V gene sequence: CDR1 MGHRA, CDR2 YSYEKL. The DNA for the CDR3 is TGCCCCAGCAGCCGTGCCGGGATAGGCTTCTCCTACGAGCAGTACTTC. This encodes CPSSRAGIGFSYEQYF.

In the case of this clonotype: At one of its ends the junction is not consistent with the germline gene, which may arise from a read error. The V call is TRBV4-1, the J call TRBJ2-7; tentatively, D is TRBD1 (6 bases). Germline V gene lookup returns CDR1 MGHRA and CDR2 YSYEKL. CDR3 length: 14 residues. CDR3 protein: CASNHETGSYERHF. As DNA, the CDR3 is TGCGCCAGCAACCACGAGACAGGTTCCTACGAGCGGCACTTC.

In regard to this clonotype: A read error may be the cause here, since a much bigger clone is one base away. This sequence joins TRBV6-1 and TRBJ1-5; unclear D gene. The CDR3 is 15 residues long. Germline lookup yields CDR1 MNHNS and CDR2 SASEGT. CDR3 coding DNA: TGTGCCAGCAGTAAAGCCTCCAGTAGCAATCAGCCCCATCATTTT. Protein sequence: CASSKASSSNQPHHF.

Points on this clonotype: A junction end diverges from the germline sequence, so it may reflect a read error. This sequence joins TRBV11-2 and TRBJ2-3, with D maybe TRBD2 (6 bases). This CDR3 has 13 amino acids. CDR1 and CDR2 from the germline V gene are SGHAT and FQNNGV. CDR3 DNA sequence: TGTGCCAGCGGCTTATCGGGAGCGGATACGCAGTATTTT. Its translation is CASGLSGADTQYF.

V gene TRBV28 combines with J gene TRBJ2-7; tentative D call: TRBD2 (6 bases). In germline, CDR1 is MDHEN, CDR2 SYDVKM. The CDR3 spans 14 residues. V dropped 4 bases and J dropped 2 bases, with 12 bases sitting between them. The CDR3 sequence is CASSWRAATYEQYF. The CDR3 DNA reads as TGTGCCAGCAGTTGGAGGGCAGCTACCTACGAGCAGTACTTC.

The chain has TRBV6-6 and TRBJ2-1, with 8 bases identical to TRBD1. CDR1 is MNHNY, CDR2 SVGAGI, per germline (reference sequence). The CDR3 loop spans 16 amino acids. J was trimmed by 4 bases and V by 6 bases; bases with no gene match: 11. The CDR3 bases are TGTGCCAGCAGGCACGATCTGGACAGGGCGTACAATGAGCAGTTCTTC. Its translation is CASRHDLDRAYNEQFF.

This clonotype was picked up many times. The J gene is TRBJ1-4, the V gene TRBV6-1; 7 nucleotides line up with TRBD1. Germline loops: CDR1 MNHNS, CDR2 SASEGT. The CDR3 sequence is 12 residues long. V gave up 2 bases and J gave up 10 bases; unmatched junction bases: 1. CDR3 DNA: TGTGCCAGCAGTGAAAACAGGGGAAAACTGTTTTTT. Translated, it gives CASSENRGKLFF.

The V gene is TRBV5-4, the J gene TRBJ2-3; 7 bases align to TRBD2. The CDR3 has 17 amino acids. Germline V gene data show CDR1 as SGHNT and CDR2 as YYREEE (reference sequence). The junction had 17 bases not matched to a gene; V was cut back by 6 bases and J by 4 bases. For the CDR3, the DNA is TGTGCCAGCATTAACAGAGCCTCCGGAACTAGCGCAGATACGCAGTATTTT. Translated, it gives CASINRASGTSADTQYF.

The gene calls are TRBV5-1 and TRBJ2-3; D is ambiguous. CDR1 SGHRS and CDR2 YFSETQ come from the germline V gene. This CDR3 comprises 16 residues. Between the trimmed V and J ends, which lost 4 bases and 0 bases, there was a span of 15 bases. CDR3 DNA sequence: TGCGCCAGCAGCGAGAGACCTTTCGGTAGCACAGATACGCAGTATTTT. This encodes CASSERPFGSTDTQYF.